These T cell receptor beta chains were read from a single sample in a study of preoperative IRX-2 immunotherapy in early breast cancer. The data were produced by immunoSEQ multiplex PCR, yet TCRdb's version contains in-frame clones alone and is incomplete. Of around 35,000 clones listed, more than 90% are singletons. The sample was acquired from a patient treated with IRX-2 immunotherapy. Receptors originate from a human donor with breast cancer. Each CDR3 is given with its conserved first and last residue. The D gene is left open where the match is weak. Expanded clones are given a class, and other clones once, few, many or no size at all.

cdr3_aa: CASRPWKGGYNEQFF
cdr3_nt: TGTGCCAGCAGGCCCTGGAAGGGGGGCTACAATGAGCAGTTCTTC
v_call: TRBV6-5
clone_size: -
d_call: -
j_call: TRBJ2-1

cdr3_aa: CASASRLHRPYEQYF
cdr3_nt: TGTGCTAGTGCCTCCCGACTCCATCGTCCCTACGAGCAGTACTTC
v_call: TRBV12-5
clone_size: -
d_call: -
j_call: TRBJ2-7

cdr3_aa: CATSRVEGRAVQHF
cdr3_nt: TGTGCCACCAGCAGAGTTGAAGGCAGGGCGGTCCAGCATTTT
v_call: TRBV15
clone_size: -
d_call: -
j_call: TRBJ1-5

cdr3_aa: CASSSTGGNQPQHF
cdr3_nt: TGTGCCAGCAGTAGTACAGGGGGCAATCAGCCCCAGCATTTT
v_call: TRBV6-1
clone_size: -
d_call: TRBD1
j_call: TRBJ1-5

cdr3_aa: CASSLDREGGEAFF
cdr3_nt: TGCGCCAGCAGCTTGGACAGGGAGGGTGGGGAAGCTTTCTTT
v_call: TRBV5-1
clone_size: -
d_call: -
j_call: TRBJ1-1

cdr3_aa: CASSTGRVQYF
cdr3_nt: TGTGCCAGCAGCACAGGAAGGGTGCAGTACTTC
v_call: TRBV21-1
clone_size: -
d_call: -
j_call: TRBJ2-7

cdr3_aa: CATSRDWTGRKTQYF
cdr3_nt: TGTGCCACCAGCAGAGATTGGACCGGACGGAAGACCCAGTACTTC
v_call: TRBV15
clone_size: -
d_call: -
j_call: TRBJ2-5

cdr3_aa: CASSHRERPSHEQYF
cdr3_nt: TGTGCCAGCAGCCATCGGGAGCGGCCCTCTCACGAGCAGTACTTC
v_call: TRBV28
clone_size: -
d_call: -
j_call: TRBJ2-7

cdr3_aa: CASRERSGGRTDTQYF
cdr3_nt: TGCGCCAGCAGAGAACGTAGCGGGGGCCGCACAGATACGCAGTATTTT
v_call: TRBV10-2
clone_size: -
d_call: TRBD2
j_call: TRBJ2-3

cdr3_aa: CASSPTVGMQPQHF
cdr3_nt: TGTGCCAGCAGCCCGACGGTGGGTATGCAGCCCCAGCATTTT
v_call: TRBV11-2
clone_size: once
d_call: -
j_call: TRBJ1-5

cdr3_aa: CASSESPGSRTWDEQFF
cdr3_nt: TGCGCCAGCAGTGAGTCCCCAGGGAGCAGGACGTGGGATGAGCAGTTCTTC
v_call: TRBV10-2
clone_size: -
d_call: -
j_call: TRBJ2-1

cdr3_aa: CASSLGGKQYF
cdr3_nt: TGTGCCAGCAGTTTAGGGGGGAAGCAGTACTTC
v_call: TRBV27
clone_size: -
d_call: -
j_call: TRBJ2-7

cdr3_aa: CASSSRTSGSTDTQYF
cdr3_nt: TGTGCCAGCTCATCAAGGACTAGCGGGAGCACAGATACGCAGTATTTT
v_call: TRBV18
clone_size: -
d_call: TRBD2
j_call: TRBJ2-3

cdr3_aa: CASSLEWGRGYEQYF
cdr3_nt: TGCGCCAGCAGCTTGGAGTGGGGCAGGGGCTACGAGCAGTACTTC
v_call: TRBV5-1
clone_size: -
d_call: -
j_call: TRBJ2-7

cdr3_aa: CASSPSGENEQFF
cdr3_nt: TGTGCCAGCAGCCCCAGCGGCGAGAATGAGCAGTTCTTC
v_call: TRBV9
clone_size: -
d_call: -
j_call: TRBJ2-1

cdr3_aa: CASSLVLGSRGINEQFF
cdr3_nt: TGTGCCAGCTCACTTGTTCTTGGGTCAAGGGGGATCAATGAGCAGTTCTTC
v_call: TRBV18
clone_size: -
d_call: -
j_call: TRBJ2-1

cdr3_aa: CASSLGRNPYGYTF
cdr3_nt: TGTGCCAGCAGCTTAGGCAGGAACCCCTATGGCTACACCTTC
v_call: TRBV7-9
clone_size: -
d_call: -
j_call: TRBJ1-2

cdr3_aa: CASSYLTSGNNEQFF
cdr3_nt: TGTGCCAGCAGTTATTTAACTAGCGGGAACAATGAGCAGTTCTTC
v_call: TRBV6-5
clone_size: -
d_call: TRBD2
j_call: TRBJ2-1

cdr3_aa: CASSQVLSGAYEQYF
cdr3_nt: TGCGCCAGCAGCCAAGTCCTAAGCGGGGCCTACGAGCAGTACTTC
v_call: TRBV4-1
clone_size: -
d_call: TRBD2
j_call: TRBJ2-7

cdr3_aa: CASTGWQGRTEAFF
cdr3_nt: TGTGCCAGCACAGGTTGGCAGGGAAGAACTGAAGCTTTCTTT
v_call: TRBV6-1
clone_size: -
d_call: -
j_call: TRBJ1-1

cdr3_aa: CASSVGTRYYEQYF
cdr3_nt: TGTGCCAGCAGCGTAGGGACAAGATACTACGAGCAGTACTTC
v_call: TRBV9
clone_size: once
d_call: -
j_call: TRBJ2-7

cdr3_aa: CSVGAEANEKLFF
cdr3_nt: TGCAGCGTTGGGGCGGAGGCTAATGAAAAACTGTTTTTT
v_call: TRBV29-1
clone_size: -
d_call: -
j_call: TRBJ1-4

cdr3_aa: CASSPRLVRTGELFF
cdr3_nt: TGTGCCAGCAGTCCCCGACTAGTTCGGACCGGGGAGCTGTTTTTT
v_call: TRBV6-5
clone_size: medium-sized
d_call: -
j_call: TRBJ2-2

cdr3_aa: CASSESGGTYNEQFF
cdr3_nt: TGCGCCAGCAGCGAGAGCGGGGGGACGTACAATGAGCAGTTCTTC
v_call: TRBV5-1
clone_size: -
d_call: TRBD2
j_call: TRBJ2-1

cdr3_aa: CASRTGRPAGELFF
cdr3_nt: TGTGCCAGTAGGACAGGGAGGCCCGCCGGGGAGCTGTTTTTT
v_call: TRBV19
clone_size: -
d_call: -
j_call: TRBJ2-2

cdr3_aa: CASSLPPFYEQYF
cdr3_nt: TGTGCCAGCAGCCTTCCACCTTTCTACGAGCAGTACTTC
v_call: TRBV11-2
clone_size: -
d_call: -
j_call: TRBJ2-7

cdr3_aa: CASSLLITGITEAFF
cdr3_nt: TGTGCCAGCTCACTTTTGATAACAGGGATCACTGAAGCTTTCTTT
v_call: TRBV18
clone_size: -
d_call: -
j_call: TRBJ1-1

cdr3_aa: CASSQGWTSGLAKNIQYF
cdr3_nt: TGTGCCAGCAGCCAGGGGTGGACTAGCGGGTTGGCCAAAAACATTCAGTACTTC
v_call: TRBV7-8
clone_size: once
d_call: TRBD2
j_call: TRBJ2-4

cdr3_aa: CASSPRRDAYSPLHF
cdr3_nt: TGTGCCAGCAGCCCAAGGAGAGACGCGTATTCACCCCTCCACTTT
v_call: TRBV7-8
clone_size: -
d_call: -
j_call: TRBJ1-6

cdr3_aa: CAISYTIGNEQFF
cdr3_nt: TGTGCCATCAGCTACACCATCGGGAATGAGCAGTTCTTC
v_call: TRBV10-3
clone_size: -
d_call: -
j_call: TRBJ2-1

cdr3_aa: CASRGDSDYEQYF
cdr3_nt: TGTGCCAGCAGGGGGGACAGTGACTACGAGCAGTACTTC
v_call: TRBV5-6
clone_size: once
d_call: TRBD1
j_call: TRBJ2-7

cdr3_aa: CASTLGGMASYTF
cdr3_nt: TGCGCCAGCACCTTGGGGGGCATGGCCAGCTACACCTTC
v_call: TRBV5-1
clone_size: -
d_call: -
j_call: TRBJ1-2

cdr3_aa: CASSQGPLGHYEQYF
cdr3_nt: TGTGCCAGCAGCCAGGGCCCTCTGGGACACTACGAGCAGTACTTC
v_call: TRBV9
clone_size: -
d_call: -
j_call: TRBJ2-7

cdr3_aa: CASSYTYRENTIYF
cdr3_nt: TGTGCCAGCAGTTACACGTACAGGGAAAACACCATATATTTT
v_call: TRBV6-5
clone_size: -
d_call: -
j_call: TRBJ1-3

cdr3_aa: CASRIAAFNSPLHF
cdr3_nt: TGTGCCAGCAGGATAGCGGCCTTCAATTCACCCCTCCACTTT
v_call: TRBV28
clone_size: -
d_call: -
j_call: TRBJ1-6

cdr3_aa: CAWSVGGNTIYF
cdr3_nt: TGTGCCTGGAGTGTAGGGGGAAACACCATATATTTT
v_call: TRBV30
clone_size: few
d_call: -
j_call: TRBJ1-3

cdr3_aa: CASSSGQGHGDEQFF
cdr3_nt: TGTGCCAGCAGTTCGGGACAGGGTCACGGGGATGAGCAGTTCTTC
v_call: TRBV6-5
clone_size: -
d_call: TRBD1
j_call: TRBJ2-1

cdr3_aa: CASRPGLAGGSSYNEQFF
cdr3_nt: TGTGCCAGTAGACCGGGACTAGCGGGGGGATCCTCCTACAATGAGCAGTTCTTC
v_call: TRBV19
clone_size: few
d_call: TRBD2
j_call: TRBJ2-1

cdr3_aa: CATSRETGQSYEQYF
cdr3_nt: TGTGCCACCAGCAGAGAAACCGGACAGTCCTACGAGCAGTACTTC
v_call: TRBV15
clone_size: -
d_call: -
j_call: TRBJ2-7

cdr3_aa: CASSFTFGGVDEQYF
cdr3_nt: TGCGCCAGCAGCTTCACGTTCGGGGGCGTAGACGAGCAGTACTTC
v_call: TRBV5-1
clone_size: -
d_call: -
j_call: TRBJ2-7

cdr3_aa: CAWRGAGATYEQYF
cdr3_nt: TGTGCCTGGCGAGGAGCGGGAGCCACCTACGAGCAGTACTTC
v_call: TRBV30
clone_size: -
d_call: TRBD2
j_call: TRBJ2-7

cdr3_aa: CASSQGLADNSPLHF
cdr3_nt: TGTGCCAGCAGCCAAGGCCTGGCGGATAATTCACCCCTCCACTTT
v_call: TRBV14
clone_size: -
d_call: -
j_call: TRBJ1-6

cdr3_aa: CASSPGQGSLGINQPQHF
cdr3_nt: TGTGCCAGCAGCCCTGGACAGGGCTCTCTCGGAATTAATCAGCCCCAGCATTTT
v_call: TRBV5-8
clone_size: -
d_call: TRBD1
j_call: TRBJ1-5

cdr3_aa: CASSLQGIPYEQYF
cdr3_nt: TGTGCCAGCAGCTTACAAGGGATCCCCTACGAGCAGTACTTC
v_call: TRBV7-8
clone_size: -
d_call: -
j_call: TRBJ2-7